This T cell receptor (beta chain) stems from a study of T cell responses to AZD1222 COVID-19 vaccine. Some clones are missing from TCRdb's copy, which holds only in-frame ones; the method was immunoSEQ multiplex PCR. This sample has hundreds of thousands of clones, with roughly 91% found just once. In the case of this clone: No antigen is known for it.

Whole-study findings and limits: Among spike-specific TCRs, nearly half reportedly target unmutated variant regions. A mostly white British donor set with more females was recruited, and clonal diversity was possibly underestimated. Scientists sampled the repertoires only once the peak T cell response had passed. Spike regions recognized by vaccine-associated CD4 TCRs spanned the protein, led by 160-218 and 743-854.

Source: peripheral blood, taken on day 0 of MenACWY control vaccination. The TCR comes from an adult in good health.

The CDR3: CASSQNLFLDGGIMNTEAFF. As DNA, the CDR3 is TGCGCCAGCAGCCAAAATTTATTCTTGGACGGGGGGATAATGAACACTGAAGCTTTCTTT. V gene TRBV4-3 combines with J gene TRBJ1-1; tentatively, D is TRBD1 (5 bases). The CDR3 sequence is 20 residues long. Germline V gives CDR1 LGHNA, CDR2 YSLEER. Trimming took off 2 bases at V and 0 bases at J, with 25 bases between the two ends.